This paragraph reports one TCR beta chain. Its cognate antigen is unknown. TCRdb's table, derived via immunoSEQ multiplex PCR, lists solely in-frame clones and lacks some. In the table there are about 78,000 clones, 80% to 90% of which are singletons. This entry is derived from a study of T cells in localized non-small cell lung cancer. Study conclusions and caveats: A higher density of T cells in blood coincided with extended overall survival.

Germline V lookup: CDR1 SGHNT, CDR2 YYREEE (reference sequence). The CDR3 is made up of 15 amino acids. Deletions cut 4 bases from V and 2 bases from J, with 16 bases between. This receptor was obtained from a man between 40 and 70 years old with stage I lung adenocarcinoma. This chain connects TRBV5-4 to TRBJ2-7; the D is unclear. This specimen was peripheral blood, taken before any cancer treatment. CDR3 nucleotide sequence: TGTGCCAGCAGCCCTGGCCTCTCATTCCCCTACGAGCAGTACTTC. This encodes CASSPGLSFPYEQYF.